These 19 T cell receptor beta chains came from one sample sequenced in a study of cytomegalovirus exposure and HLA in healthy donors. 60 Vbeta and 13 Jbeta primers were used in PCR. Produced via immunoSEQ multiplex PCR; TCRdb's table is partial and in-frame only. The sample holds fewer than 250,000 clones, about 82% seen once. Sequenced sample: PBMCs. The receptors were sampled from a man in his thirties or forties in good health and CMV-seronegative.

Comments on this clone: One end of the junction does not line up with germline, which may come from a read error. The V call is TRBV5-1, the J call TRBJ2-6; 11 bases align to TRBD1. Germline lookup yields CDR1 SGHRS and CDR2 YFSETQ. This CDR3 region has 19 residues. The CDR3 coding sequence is TGCGCCAGCAGCCCCGGACAGGGGGCTCTACTTTCTGGGGCCAGCGTCCTGACTTTC. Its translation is CASSPGQGALLSGASVLTF.

CDR3 sequence (DNA): TGCGCCAGCAGCTTGGGAGTCCTAGCGGGGGGGCAGAGGGACTACAATGAGCAGTTCTTC. Its protein is CASSLGVLAGGQRDYNEQFF. The chain joins TRBV5-1 to TRBJ2-1, with 12 bases identical to TRBD2. The CDR3 length is 20 residues. Germline CDR1 and CDR2: SGHRS and YFSETQ. J was trimmed by 3 bases and V by 0 bases; bases with no gene match: 13.

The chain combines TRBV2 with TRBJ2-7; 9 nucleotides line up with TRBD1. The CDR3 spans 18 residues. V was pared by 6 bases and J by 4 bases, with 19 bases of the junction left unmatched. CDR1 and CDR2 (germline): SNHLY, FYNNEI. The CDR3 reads CASRGTGQFGHSSYEQYF. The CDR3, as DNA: TGTGCCAGCAGGGGGACAGGGCAATTTGGACATAGTTCTTACGAGCAGTACTTC.

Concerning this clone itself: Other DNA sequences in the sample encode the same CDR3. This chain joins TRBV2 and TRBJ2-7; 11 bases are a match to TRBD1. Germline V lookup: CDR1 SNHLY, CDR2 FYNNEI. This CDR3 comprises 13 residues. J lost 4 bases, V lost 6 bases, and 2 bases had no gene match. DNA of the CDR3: TGTGCCAGCAGCCGGGACAGGGGGTACGAGCAGTACTTC. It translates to CASSRDRGYEQYF.

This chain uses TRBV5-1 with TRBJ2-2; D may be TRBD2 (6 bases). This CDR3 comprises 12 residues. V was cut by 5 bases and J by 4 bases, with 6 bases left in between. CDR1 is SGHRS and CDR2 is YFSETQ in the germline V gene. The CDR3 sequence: CASRRGTGELFF. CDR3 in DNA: TGCGCCAGCAGGCGGGGCACCGGGGAGCTGTTTTTT.

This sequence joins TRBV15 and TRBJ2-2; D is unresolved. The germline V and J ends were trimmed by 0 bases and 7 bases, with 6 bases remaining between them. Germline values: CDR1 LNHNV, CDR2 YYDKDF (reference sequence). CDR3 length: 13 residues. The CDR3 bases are TGTGCCACCAGCAGAGATCTGCGCGGGGAGCTGTTTTTT. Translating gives CATSRDLRGELFF.

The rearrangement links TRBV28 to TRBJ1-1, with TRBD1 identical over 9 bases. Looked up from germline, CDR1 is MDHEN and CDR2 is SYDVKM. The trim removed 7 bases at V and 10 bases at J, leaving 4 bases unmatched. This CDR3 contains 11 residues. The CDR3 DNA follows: TGTGCCAGCACCACAGGGGGCAGAGCTTTCTTT. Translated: CASTTGGRAFF.

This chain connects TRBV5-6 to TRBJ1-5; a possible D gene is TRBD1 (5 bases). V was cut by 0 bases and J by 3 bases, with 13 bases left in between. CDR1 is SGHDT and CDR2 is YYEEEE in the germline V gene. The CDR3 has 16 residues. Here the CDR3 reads CASSLGGGLLNQPQHF. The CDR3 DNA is TGTGCCAGCAGCTTGGGGGGGGGTCTTCTCAATCAGCCCCAGCATTTT.

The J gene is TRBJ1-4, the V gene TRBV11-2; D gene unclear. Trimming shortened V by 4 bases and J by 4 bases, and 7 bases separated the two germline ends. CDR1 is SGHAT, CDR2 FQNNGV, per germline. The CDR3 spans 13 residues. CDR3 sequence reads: CASSSGLNEKLFF. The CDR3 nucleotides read TGTGCCAGCAGCTCGGGTCTTAATGAAAAACTGTTTTTT. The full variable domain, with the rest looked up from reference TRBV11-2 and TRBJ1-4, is EAGVAQSPRYKIIEKRQSVAFWCNPISGHATLYWYQQILGQGPKLLIQFQNNGVVDDSQLPKDRFSAERLKGVDSTLKIQPAKLEDSAVYLCASSSGLNEKLFFGSGTQLSVL.

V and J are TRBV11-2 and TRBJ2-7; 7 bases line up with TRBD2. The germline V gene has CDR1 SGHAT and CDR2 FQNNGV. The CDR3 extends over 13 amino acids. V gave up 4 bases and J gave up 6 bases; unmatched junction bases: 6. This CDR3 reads CASSSLGGTEQYF. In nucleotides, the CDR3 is TGTGCCAGCAGCTCCCTGGGGGGGACCGAGCAGTACTTC.

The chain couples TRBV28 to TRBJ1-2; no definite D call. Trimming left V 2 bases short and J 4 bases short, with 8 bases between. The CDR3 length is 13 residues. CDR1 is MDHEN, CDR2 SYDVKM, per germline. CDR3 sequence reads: CASSLGRFYGYTF. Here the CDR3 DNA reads TGTGCCAGCAGTTTAGGGAGGTTCTATGGCTACACCTTC.

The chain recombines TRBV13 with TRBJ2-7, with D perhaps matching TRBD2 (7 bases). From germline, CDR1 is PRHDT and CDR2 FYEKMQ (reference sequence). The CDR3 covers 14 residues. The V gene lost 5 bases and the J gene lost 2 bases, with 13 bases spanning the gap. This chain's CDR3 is CASSPVGGAYEQYF. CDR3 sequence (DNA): TGTGCCAGCAGCCCAGTAGGGGGGGCCTACGAGCAGTACTTC.

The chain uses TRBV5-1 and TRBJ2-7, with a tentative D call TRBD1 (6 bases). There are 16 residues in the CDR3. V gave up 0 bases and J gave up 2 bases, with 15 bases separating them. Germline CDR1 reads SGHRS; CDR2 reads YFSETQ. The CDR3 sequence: CASSLEPTGSTYEQYF. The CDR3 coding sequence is TGCGCCAGCAGCTTGGAACCGACAGGATCTACCTACGAGCAGTACTTC.

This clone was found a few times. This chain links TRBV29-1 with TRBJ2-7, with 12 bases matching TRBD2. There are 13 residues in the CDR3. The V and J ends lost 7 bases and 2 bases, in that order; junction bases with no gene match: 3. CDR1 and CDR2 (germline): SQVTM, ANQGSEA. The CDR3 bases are TGCAGCGCCAGACTAGCGGGGGCCTACGAGCAGTACTTC. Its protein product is CSARLAGAYEQYF.

The chain's CDR3 is CASSSMTGGGYTF. The CDR3 region has the DNA TGTGCCAGCAGCTCCATGACAGGGGGTGGCTACACCTTC. The gene calls are TRBV7-8 and TRBJ1-2; 9 bases agree with TRBD1. Germline V gene sequence: CDR1 SGHVS, CDR2 FQNEAQ. J gave up 7 bases and V 4 bases, and 4 bases lay outside the gene matches. The CDR3 has 13 amino acids.

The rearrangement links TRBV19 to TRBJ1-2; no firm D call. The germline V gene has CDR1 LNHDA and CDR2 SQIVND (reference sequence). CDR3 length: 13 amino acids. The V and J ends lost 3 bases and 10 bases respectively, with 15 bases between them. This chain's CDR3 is CASSMAGRTFYTF. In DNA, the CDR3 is TGTGCCAGTAGTATGGCGGGCAGGACCTTCTACACCTTC.

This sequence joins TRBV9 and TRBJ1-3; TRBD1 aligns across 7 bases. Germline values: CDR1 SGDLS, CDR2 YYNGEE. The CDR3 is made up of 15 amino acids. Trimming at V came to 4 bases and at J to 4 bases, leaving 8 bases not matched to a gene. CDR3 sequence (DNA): TGTGCCAGCAGCCTTCAGGGGGTATTAGGAAACACCATATATTTT. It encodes CASSLQGVLGNTIYF.

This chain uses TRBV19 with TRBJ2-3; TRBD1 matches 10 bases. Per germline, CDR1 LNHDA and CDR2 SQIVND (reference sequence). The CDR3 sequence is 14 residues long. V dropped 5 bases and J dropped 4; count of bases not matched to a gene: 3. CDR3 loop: CASSSGTGADTQYF. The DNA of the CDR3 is TGTGCCAGTAGTTCCGGGACAGGGGCAGATACGCAGTATTTT.

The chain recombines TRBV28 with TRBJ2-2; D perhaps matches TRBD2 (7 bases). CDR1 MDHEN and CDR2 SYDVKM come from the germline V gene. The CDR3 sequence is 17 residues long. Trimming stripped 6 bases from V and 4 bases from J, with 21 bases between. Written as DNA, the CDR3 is TGTGCCAGCAGCCCTTATTGGGGGGGGCCTAGCACCGGGGAGCTGTTTTTT. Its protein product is CASSPYWGGPSTGELFF.